The T cell receptor (beta chain) under discussion was sequenced for a study of blood T cell repertoires in COVID-19. Under the authors' procedure: Reference gene primer amplification in the assay estimated nucleated cell counts. The method was immunoSEQ multiplex PCR; TCRdb's version includes in-frame clones alone and lacks a portion of them. V and J calls and clone size come straight from that table; D and trimming were deduced from the DNA. The sample has around 160,000 clones, approximately 95% seen once. CDR3 size: 15 residues. Trimming cost V 0 bases and J 8 bases, with 13 bases left between them. One Seattle source followed patients from active infection through their disease course.

This clonotype originated in a woman between 55 and 75 years old with COVID-19, enrolled during active disease. The chain is built from TRBV23-1 and TRBJ1-4; D gene uncertain. TRBV23-1 is placed among ORFs of uncertain function. Sample: peripheral blood. CDR3: CASSQSTVKSEKLFF. In nucleotides, the CDR3 is TGCGCCAGCAGTCAATCCACAGTGAAGTCAGAAAAACTGTTTTTT.